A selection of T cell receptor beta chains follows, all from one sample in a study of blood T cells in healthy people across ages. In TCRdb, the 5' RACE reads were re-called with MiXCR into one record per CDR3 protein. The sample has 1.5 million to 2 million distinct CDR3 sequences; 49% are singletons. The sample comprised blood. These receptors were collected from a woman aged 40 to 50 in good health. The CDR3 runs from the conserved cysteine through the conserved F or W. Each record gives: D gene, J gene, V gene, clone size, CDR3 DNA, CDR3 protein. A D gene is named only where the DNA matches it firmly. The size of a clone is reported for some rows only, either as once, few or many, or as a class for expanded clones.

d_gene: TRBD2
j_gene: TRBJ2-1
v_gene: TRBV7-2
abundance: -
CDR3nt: TGTGCCAGCAGCCCGCGGGGGGGGGTTTGGGATGAGCAGTTCTTC
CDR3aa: CASSPRGGVWDEQFF

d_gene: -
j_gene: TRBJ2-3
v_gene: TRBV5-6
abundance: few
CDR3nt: TGTGCCAGCAGCCCGTCGGTTGTAGATACGCAGTATTTT
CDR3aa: CASSPSVVDTQYF

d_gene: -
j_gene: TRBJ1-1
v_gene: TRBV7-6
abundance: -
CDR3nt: TGTGCCAGCAGCTTATACGCAGGGAAAAGTGAAGCTTTCTTT
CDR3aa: CASSLYAGKSEAFF

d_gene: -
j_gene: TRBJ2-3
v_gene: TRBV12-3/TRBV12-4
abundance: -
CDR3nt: TGTGCCAGCAGTTTTGCACAGGGCTCAGATACGCAGTATTTT
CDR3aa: CASSFAQGSDTQYF

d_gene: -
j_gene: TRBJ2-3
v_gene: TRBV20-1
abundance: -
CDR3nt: TGCAGTGCTAGGGAGGTCCTCAACACAGATACGCAGTATTTT
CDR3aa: CSAREVLNTDTQYF

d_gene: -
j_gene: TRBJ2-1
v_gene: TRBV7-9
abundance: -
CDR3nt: TGTGCCAGCAGCTTGTCCGGGACAACCCTTTACAATGAGCAGTTCTTC
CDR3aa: CASSLSGTTLYNEQFF

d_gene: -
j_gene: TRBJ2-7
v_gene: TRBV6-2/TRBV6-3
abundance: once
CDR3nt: TGTGCCAGCAGTTACTTCCTTCCCGGGAAGGGGTGGTCCTACGAGCAGTACTTC
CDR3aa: CASSYFLPGKGWSYEQYF

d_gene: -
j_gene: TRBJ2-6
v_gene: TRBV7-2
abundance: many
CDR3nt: TGTGCCAGCAGCTTAGTGGCCTCTGGGGCCAACGTCCTGACTTTC
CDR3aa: CASSLVASGANVLTF

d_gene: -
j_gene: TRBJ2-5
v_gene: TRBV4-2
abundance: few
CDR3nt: TGTGCCAGCAGCCAAGGAAAGGCGGGGCTAAAAGAGACCCAGTACTTC
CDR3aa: CASSQGKAGLKETQYF

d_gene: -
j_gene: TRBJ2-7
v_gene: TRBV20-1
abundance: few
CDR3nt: TGCAGTGGCCGAGGACTGCCGACTAACTACGAGCAGTACTTC
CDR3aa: CSGRGLPTNYEQYF

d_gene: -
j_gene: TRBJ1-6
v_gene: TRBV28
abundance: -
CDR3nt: TGTGCCAGCACCCCAATTAGCGCAGGTGTTTCACCCCTCCACTTT
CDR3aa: CASTPISAGVSPLHF

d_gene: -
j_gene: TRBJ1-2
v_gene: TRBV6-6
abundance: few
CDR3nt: TGTGCCAGCAGTTACTCCCGGGACATTAACTATGGCTACACCTTC
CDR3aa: CASSYSRDINYGYTF

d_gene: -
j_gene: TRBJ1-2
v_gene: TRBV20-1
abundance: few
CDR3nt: TGCAGTGCTACTTTAGGGGATTTGGGTGGCTACACCTTC
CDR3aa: CSATLGDLGGYTF

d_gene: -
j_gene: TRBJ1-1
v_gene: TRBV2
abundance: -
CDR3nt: TGTGCCAGCAGTGAAAGTAGAACCCAGGGTAACACTGAAGCTTTCTTT
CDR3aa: CASSESRTQGNTEAFF

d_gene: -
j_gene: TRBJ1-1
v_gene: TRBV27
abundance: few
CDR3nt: TGTGCCAGCAGTCCCATCCGGGGATGGAACACTGAAGCTTTCTTT
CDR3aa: CASSPIRGWNTEAFF

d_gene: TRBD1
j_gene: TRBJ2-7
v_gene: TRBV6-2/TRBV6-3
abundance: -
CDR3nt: TGTGCCAGCACCAACCCAGTCACAGGGGTGAACGAGCAGTACTTC
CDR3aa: CASTNPVTGVNEQYF

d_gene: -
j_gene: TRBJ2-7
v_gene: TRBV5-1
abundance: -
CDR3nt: TGCGCCAGCAGCTTGGTCCCAGGGCCCTCCTACGAGCAGTACTTC
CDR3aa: CASSLVPGPSYEQYF

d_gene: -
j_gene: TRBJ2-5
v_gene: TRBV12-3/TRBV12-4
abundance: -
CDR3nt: TGTGCCGGCAGCCCATCGGGTTCCCCGACCCAGTACTTC
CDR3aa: CAGSPSGSPTQYF

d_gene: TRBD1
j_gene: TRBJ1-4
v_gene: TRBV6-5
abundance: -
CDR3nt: TGTGCCAGCAGTGCGTCAGGGGGCGGTCTGTTTTTT
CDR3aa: CASSASGGGLFF

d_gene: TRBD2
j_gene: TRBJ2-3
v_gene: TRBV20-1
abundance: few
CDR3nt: TGCAGTGCTAGAGGGGCACTAGCGGGGGAGACAGATACGCAGTATTTT
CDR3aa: CSARGALAGETDTQYF

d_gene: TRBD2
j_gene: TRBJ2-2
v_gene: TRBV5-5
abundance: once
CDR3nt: TGTGCCAGCAGGGTTAGCGGGGGGGCCGTCGGGGAGCTGTTTTTT
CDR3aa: CASRVSGGAVGELFF

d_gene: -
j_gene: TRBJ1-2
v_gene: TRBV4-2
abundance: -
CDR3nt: TGTGCCAGCAGCCAAGATTCAATCAGCTATGGCTACACCTTC
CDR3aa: CASSQDSISYGYTF

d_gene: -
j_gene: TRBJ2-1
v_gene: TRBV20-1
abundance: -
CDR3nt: TGCAGTACTAGTAGAGAAGGGACCGACGTCCCGAGTGGCTCCTACAATGAGCAGTTCTTC
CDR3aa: CSTSREGTDVPSGSYNEQFF

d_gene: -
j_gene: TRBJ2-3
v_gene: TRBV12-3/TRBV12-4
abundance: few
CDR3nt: TGTGCCAGCAGTTTTGAAGGGGGCACAGATACGCAGTATTTT
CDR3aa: CASSFEGGTDTQYF

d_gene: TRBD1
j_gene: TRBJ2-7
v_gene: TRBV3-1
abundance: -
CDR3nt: TGTGCCAGCAGCCAAGGGACAGGGTTCAGGTACTTC
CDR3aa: CASSQGTGFRYF

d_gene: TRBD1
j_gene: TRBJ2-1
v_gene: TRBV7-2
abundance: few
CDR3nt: TGTGCCAGCAGTAGAGACAGGGGGCGAGGTGAGCAGTTCTTC
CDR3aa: CASSRDRGRGEQFF

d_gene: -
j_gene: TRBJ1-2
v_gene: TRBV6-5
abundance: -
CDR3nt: TGTGCCAGCTGGGCAGGGGCAATCTATGGCTACACCTTC
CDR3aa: CASWAGAIYGYTF

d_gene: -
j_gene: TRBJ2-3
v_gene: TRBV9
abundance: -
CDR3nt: TGTGCCAGCAGCGTAGGCGGGGGCCTCCCCACAGATACGCAGTATTTT
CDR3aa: CASSVGGGLPTDTQYF

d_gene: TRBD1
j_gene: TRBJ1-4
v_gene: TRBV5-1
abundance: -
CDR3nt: TGCGCCAGCAGCTCCACAGGGGGTACTAATGAAAAACTGTTTTTT
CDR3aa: CASSSTGGTNEKLFF

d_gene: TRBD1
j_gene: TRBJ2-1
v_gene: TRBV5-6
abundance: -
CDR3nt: TGTGCCAGCAGCACCTACAGGGGGCAGGGTTCCAATGAGCAGTTCTTC
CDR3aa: CASSTYRGQGSNEQFF

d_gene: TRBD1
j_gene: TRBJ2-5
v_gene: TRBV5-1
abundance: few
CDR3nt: TGCGCCAGCAGCGATGACAGGGGCATTGGGGAGACCCAGTACTTC
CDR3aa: CASSDDRGIGETQYF

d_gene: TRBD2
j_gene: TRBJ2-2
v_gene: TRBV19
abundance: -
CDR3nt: TGTGCCAGTAGTCGCGGGGGGCCGTCCTCGAACACCGGGGAGCTGTTTTTT
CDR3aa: CASSRGGPSSNTGELFF

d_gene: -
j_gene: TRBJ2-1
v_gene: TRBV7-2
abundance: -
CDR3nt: TGTGCCAGCAGCCCCGATATCCCCTTCCGGGTTGAGCAGTTCTTC
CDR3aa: CASSPDIPFRVEQFF

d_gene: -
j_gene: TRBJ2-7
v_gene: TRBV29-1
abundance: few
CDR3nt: TGCAGCGCTTGGACGGAAGCCTACGAGCAGTACTTC
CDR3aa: CSAWTEAYEQYF

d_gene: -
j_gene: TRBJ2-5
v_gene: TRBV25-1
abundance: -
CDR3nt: TGTGCCAGCAGTGAATTTGTGGGGGCACAGACCCAGTACTTC
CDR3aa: CASSEFVGAQTQYF

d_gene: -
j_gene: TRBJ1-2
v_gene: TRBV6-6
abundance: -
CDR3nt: TGTGCCAGCAGAGAAGGGTACTATGGCTACACCTTC
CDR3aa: CASREGYYGYTF

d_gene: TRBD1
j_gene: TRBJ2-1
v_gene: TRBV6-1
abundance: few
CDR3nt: TGTGCCAGCAGTGAAGCGAGACAGGGCAGGGTACACAATGAGCAGTTCTTC
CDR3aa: CASSEARQGRVHNEQFF

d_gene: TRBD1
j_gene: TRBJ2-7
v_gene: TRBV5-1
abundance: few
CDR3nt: TGCGCCAGCAGCTTGGCTACGGGACAGGGGGGCTACGAGCAGTACTTC
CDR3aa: CASSLATGQGGYEQYF

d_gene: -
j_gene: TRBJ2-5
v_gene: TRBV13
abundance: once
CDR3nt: TGTGCCAGCAGCTTAGGTGCCTTGGCAGGGGTTGAGACCCAGTACTTC
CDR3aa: CASSLGALAGVETQYF

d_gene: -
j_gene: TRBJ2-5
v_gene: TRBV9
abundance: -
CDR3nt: TGTGCCAGCAGCGAGGTTGGGGAGGCTGATGAGACCCAGTACTTC
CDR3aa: CASSEVGEADETQYF

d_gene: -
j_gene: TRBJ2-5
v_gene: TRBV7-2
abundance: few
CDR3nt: TGTGCCAGCAGCTCCGCAGGGGCGGGGGAGACCCAGTACTTC
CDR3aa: CASSSAGAGETQYF

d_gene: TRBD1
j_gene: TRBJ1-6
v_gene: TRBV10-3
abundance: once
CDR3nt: TGTGCCATCAGTTCACCGGGACAGGGCGGACCACCCCTCCACTTT
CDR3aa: CAISSPGQGGPPLHF

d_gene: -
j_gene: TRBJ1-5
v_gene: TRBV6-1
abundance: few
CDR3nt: TGTGCCAGCAGTGAGGTACAGGCTCTCAATCAGCCCCAGCATTTT
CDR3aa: CASSEVQALNQPQHF

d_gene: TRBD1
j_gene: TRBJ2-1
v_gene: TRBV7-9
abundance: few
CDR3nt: TGTGCCAGCAGCAAGGACAGGGGCACCTACAATGAGCAGTTCTTC
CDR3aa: CASSKDRGTYNEQFF

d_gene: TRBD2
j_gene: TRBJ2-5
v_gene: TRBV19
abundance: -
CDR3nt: TGTGCCAGTAGTCCCGCAACCTCCTCGGCGGGGGGGCAAGAGACCCAGTACTTC
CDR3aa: CASSPATSSAGGQETQYF

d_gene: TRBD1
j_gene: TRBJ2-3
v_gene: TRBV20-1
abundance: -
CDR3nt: TGCAGTGCTACCGGACAGGGGACTACAGATACGCAGTATTTT
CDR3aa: CSATGQGTTDTQYF

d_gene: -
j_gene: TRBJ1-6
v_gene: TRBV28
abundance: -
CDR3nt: TGTGCCAGCAGTCCTCTCGGGGGCTCCTATAATTCACCCCTCCACTTT
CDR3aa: CASSPLGGSYNSPLHF

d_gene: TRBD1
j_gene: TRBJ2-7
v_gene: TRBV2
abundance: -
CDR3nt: TGTGCCAGCATTATGGGACAGGGGTCATTCTACGAGCAGTACTTC
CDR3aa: CASIMGQGSFYEQYF

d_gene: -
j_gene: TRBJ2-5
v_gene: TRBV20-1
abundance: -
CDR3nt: TGCAGTGCCCCCCACGGCCAGGGGATAGAGACCCAGTACTTC
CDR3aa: CSAPHGQGIETQYF

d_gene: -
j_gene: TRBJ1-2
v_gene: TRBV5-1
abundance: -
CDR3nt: TGCGCCAGCAGCCGGGGGGCGTATAACTATGGCTACACCTTC
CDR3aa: CASSRGAYNYGYTF

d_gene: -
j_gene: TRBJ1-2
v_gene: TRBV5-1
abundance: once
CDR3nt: TGCGCCAGCAGCTTGAACACAGGGATTCTTTCTCAAGGCTACACCTTC
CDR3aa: CASSLNTGILSQGYTF

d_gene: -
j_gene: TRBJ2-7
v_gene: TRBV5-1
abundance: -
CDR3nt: TGCGCCAGCAGCTTGGTGGGCGGCATGGGTACCTACGAGCAGTACTTC
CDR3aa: CASSLVGGMGTYEQYF

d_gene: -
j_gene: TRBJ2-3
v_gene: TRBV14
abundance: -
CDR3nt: TGTGCCAGCAGCCAAAGTCTAGGACTGCGCACAGATACGCAGTATTTT
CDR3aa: CASSQSLGLRTDTQYF